There are many counts of the clone carrying this TCR beta chain. The record originates from a study of blood T cells in healthy people across ages. Then a second PCR, running roughly 7 to 11 cycles, was carried out with a sample-barcoded 5' primer and a J-beta primer mix. TCRdb itself ran the 5' RACE reads through MiXCR, one entry per CDR3 protein. The sample includes 800,000 to 1,000,000 distinct CDR3 sequences, 40% to 60% of them seen just once. Trimming removed 5 bases at V and 11 bases at J, with 8 bases between. CDR3 length: 10 amino acids. The chain recombines TRBV12-3 or TRBV12-4 with TRBJ2-3; D ambiguous. The sequence was collected from a man under 40 in good health. Sample: blood. The CDR3 region is CASSRERQYF. The DNA for the CDR3 is TGTGCCAGCAGTCGAGAGCGGCAGTATTTT.